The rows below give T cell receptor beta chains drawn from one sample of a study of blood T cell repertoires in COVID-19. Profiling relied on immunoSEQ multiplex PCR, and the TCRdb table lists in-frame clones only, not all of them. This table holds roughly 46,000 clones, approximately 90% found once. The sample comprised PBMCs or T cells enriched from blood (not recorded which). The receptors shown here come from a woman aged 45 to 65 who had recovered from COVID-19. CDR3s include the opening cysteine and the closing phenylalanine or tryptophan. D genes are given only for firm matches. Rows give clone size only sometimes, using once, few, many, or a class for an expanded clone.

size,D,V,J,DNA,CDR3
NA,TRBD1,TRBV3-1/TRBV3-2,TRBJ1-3,TGTGCCAGCAAGGACAGGGGGCGAGCCGGAAACACCATATATTTT,CASKDRGRAGNTIYF
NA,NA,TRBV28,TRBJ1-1,TGTGCCAGCAGTTTGGCTCCTCGGGGTCGGGCTGAAGCTTTCTTT,CASSLAPRGRAEAFF
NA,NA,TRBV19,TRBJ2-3,TGTGCCAGTAGTGACCCGGGACTGGGTGATTGGGGAGATACGCAGTATTTT,CASSDPGLGDWGDTQYF
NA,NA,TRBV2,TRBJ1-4,TGTGCCAGCGGCCGGGACATTAATGAAAAACTGTTTTTT,CASGRDINEKLFF
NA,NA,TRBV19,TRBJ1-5,TGTGCCAGTAGTATACACCTAGGAAGAGATCAGCCCCAGCATTTT,CASSIHLGRDQPQHF
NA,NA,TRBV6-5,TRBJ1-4,TGTGCCAGCAGGCGGAGGGGCAATGAAAAACTGTTTTTT,CASRRRGNEKLFF
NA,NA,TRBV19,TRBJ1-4,TGTGCCAGTAGCCCAACAGGGATGGGTAATGAAAAACTGTTTTTT,CASSPTGMGNEKLFF
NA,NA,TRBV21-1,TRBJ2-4,TGTGCCAGCAGCATCCAAACAACTAGCGGCGAAAACATTCAGTACTTC,CASSIQTTSGENIQYF
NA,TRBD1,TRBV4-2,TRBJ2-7,TGTGCCAGCAGCCAAGGGGTCGTGGCAGGGGGCGGTTACGAGCAGTACTTC,CASSQGVVAGGGYEQYF
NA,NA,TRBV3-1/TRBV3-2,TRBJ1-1,TGTGCCAGCAGCCGTCTTCCCGGCGGCCACACTGAAGCTTTCTTT,CASSRLPGGHTEAFF
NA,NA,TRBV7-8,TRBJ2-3,TGTGCCAGCAGCCCCCCAACGGGGGACAGAATAGCAGATACGCAGTATTTT,CASSPPTGDRIADTQYF
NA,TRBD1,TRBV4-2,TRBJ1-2,TGTGCCAGCAGCCAAGCACAGGGGGCAAGCTATGGCTACACCTTC,CASSQAQGASYGYTF
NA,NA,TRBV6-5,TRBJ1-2,TGTGCCAGCAGTTACTCGGCAGGGGTCTGGTATGGCTACACCTTC,CASSYSAGVWYGYTF
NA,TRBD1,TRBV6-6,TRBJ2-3,TGTGCCAGCAGTTCCGCCGACAGGGGAGGCACAGATACGCAGTATTTT,CASSSADRGGTDTQYF
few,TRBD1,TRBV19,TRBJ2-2,TGTGCCAGTAGTATTCAGGGGGCCCCCGGGGAGCTGTTTTTT,CASSIQGAPGELFF
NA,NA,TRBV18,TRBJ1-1,TGTGCCAGCTCATACGAAGGCAGGGGAACTGAAGCTTTCTTT,CASSYEGRGTEAFF
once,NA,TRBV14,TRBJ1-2,TGTGCCAGCAGCCGCAGTTCCAACTATGGCTACACCTTC,CASSRSSNYGYTF
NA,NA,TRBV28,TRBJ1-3,TGTGCCAGCAGTTTACTAGGGGTTGCTGGAAACACCATATATTTT,CASSLLGVAGNTIYF